Each of the 16 T cell receptor beta chains below was sequenced from the same sample in a study of shared clonotypes between healthy human individuals. Libraries were prepared by immunoSEQ multiplex PCR; TCRdb keeps only in-frame clonotypes and omits some of them. The repertoire holds approximately 500,000 clones, with about 72% as singletons. Sequencing used PBMCs. The receptors were gathered from a woman between 40 and 55 years old in good health. Some clones in this sample may be carry-over from other donors' samples.

This clone was picked up one time. The J gene is TRBJ2-1, the V gene TRBV9; 14 bases agree with TRBD2. J was trimmed by 8 bases and V by 5 bases; bases with no gene match: 9. CDR1 is SGDLS, CDR2 YYNGEE, per germline. The CDR3 has 16 amino acids. CDR3 region: CASSRGTSGSLDEQFF. The CDR3 nucleotides are TGTGCCAGCAGTCGCGGGACTAGCGGGAGTTTGGATGAGCAGTTCTTC. The whole variable domain, filled in from reference TRBV9 and TRBJ2-1, reads DSGVTQTPKHLITATGQRVTLRCSPRSGDLSVYWYQQSLDQGLQFLIQYYNGEERAKGNILERFSAQQFPDLHSELNLSSLELGDSALYFCASSRGTSGSLDEQFFGPGTRLTVL.

V is TRBV10-3 and J is TRBJ1-1; possible D gene TRBD1, 6 bases. CDR3 size: 14 residues. Germline CDR1 reads ENHRY; CDR2 reads SYGVKD. V gave up 5 bases and J gave up 0 bases, with 10 bases separating them. CDR3 protein: CAISQTGMNTEAFF. The CDR3 coding sequence is TGTGCCATCAGTCAGACAGGCATGAACACTGAAGCTTTCTTT.

J is TRBJ2-7 and V is TRBV5-8; D unclear. Germline values: CDR1 SGHTS, CDR2 YDEGEE. The CDR3 has 11 amino acids. V lost 5 bases and J lost 3, with 6 bases in between. In DNA form, the CDR3 reads TGTGCCAGCAGGGCGTACTACGAGCAGTACTTC. It codes for CASRAYYEQYF.

The gene calls are TRBV19 and TRBJ1-2; TRBD1 matches 7 bases. This CDR3 region has 14 residues. With 4 bases clipped from V and 4 bases from J, the junction kept 6 bases outside the gene matches. Germline V CDR1 and CDR2: LNHDA, SQIVND (reference sequence). CDR3 region: CASSTTGQPYGYTF. CDR3 in DNA: TGTGCCAGTAGTACCACGGGACAGCCCTATGGCTACACCTTC.

Worth noting for this clone: Other DNA sequences in the sample encode the same CDR3. The chain carries TRBV7-9 and TRBJ1-3; 8 bases are a match to TRBD1. CDR1 is SEHNR and CDR2 is FQNEAQ in the germline V gene (reference sequence). There are 15 residues in the CDR3. V trimming: 5 bases; J trimming: 4 bases; junction bases outside the gene matches: 7. The CDR3 protein is CASSPLTGAGNTIYF. In DNA form, the CDR3 reads TGTGCCAGCAGCCCCCTGACAGGGGCCGGAAACACCATATATTTT.

The V call is TRBV28, the J call TRBJ2-7; D is ambiguous. Germline V CDR1 and CDR2: MDHEN, SYDVKM. CDR3 length equals 12 residues. Trimming shortened V by 4 bases and J by 2 bases, and 6 bases separated the two germline ends. Here the CDR3 DNA reads TGTGCCAGCAGTTGGCATACCTACGAGCAGTACTTC. It specifies CASSWHTYEQYF.

The rearrangement joins TRBV7-9 to TRBJ2-1, with D possibly matching TRBD2 (6 bases). Looked up from germline, CDR1 is SEHNR and CDR2 is FQNEAQ (reference sequence). The V gene lost 3 bases and the J gene lost 8 bases, with 17 bases spanning the gap. The CDR3 has 15 amino acids. This chain's CDR3 is CASSFYSGPRDEQFF. CDR3 in DNA: TGTGCCAGCAGCTTTTACAGCGGGCCAAGGGATGAGCAGTTCTTC.

This clone was seen only a few times. CDR3 loop: CASSQTGDQDDTQYF. The CDR3 region has the DNA TGTGCCAGCTCACAGACAGGTGATCAGGATGATACGCAGTATTTT. The rearrangement links TRBV18 to TRBJ2-3, with D tentatively TRBD1 (6 bases). CDR3 length: 15 amino acids. V was cut by 4 bases and J by 6 bases, with 17 bases left in between. Germline loops: CDR1 KGHSH, CDR2 LQKENI.

The rearrangement links TRBV11-2 to TRBJ2-7; tentatively, D is TRBD2 (5 bases). The CDR3 extends over 17 amino acids. Germline CDR1 reads SGHAT; CDR2 reads FQNNGV. Trimming pared 5 bases from V and 3 bases from J, leaving 23 bases between. The CDR3 spells CASSPRSIRVGNYEQYF. The CDR3 DNA reads TGTGCCAGCAGCCCACGCAGTATCCGGGTCGGGAACTACGAGCAGTACTTC. The variable domain in full, completed from reference TRBV11-2 and TRBJ2-7, reads EAGVAQSPRYKIIEKRQSVAFWCNPISGHATLYWYQQILGQGPKLLIQFQNNGVVDDSQLPKDRFSAERLKGVDSTLKIQPAKLEDSAVYLCASSPRSIRVGNYEQYFGPGTRLTVT.

This clone was found a few times. The CDR3 sequence: CASSQDRDGATELFF. In nucleotides, the CDR3 is TGTGCCAGCAGCCAAGATAGGGACGGGGCAACGGAGCTGTTTTTT. The chain couples TRBV4-2 to TRBJ2-2; D may match TRBD1 or TRBD2 (5 bases each). CDR1 and CDR2 (germline): LGHNA, YNFKEQ. The CDR3 has 15 residues. Between the trimmed V and J ends, which lost 0 bases and 10 bases, there was a span of 15 bases.

The chain employs TRBV28 and TRBJ1-6, with unresolved D. This CDR3 is 14 amino acids long. The V end lost 4 bases, the J end lost 2 bases, and 6 bases lay between the germline ends. Germline lookup yields CDR1 MDHEN and CDR2 SYDVKM. CDR3 nucleotides: TGTGCCAGCAGTTCCGGACCCTATAATTCACCCCTCCACTTT. Amino acid sequence: CASSSGPYNSPLHF.

The chain recombines TRBV7-6 with TRBJ2-5, with 8 nucleotides matching TRBD2. The CDR3 has 13 amino acids. From germline, CDR1 is SGHVS and CDR2 FNYEAQ. V lost 5 bases to trimming and J lost 4 bases; unmatched junction nucleotides: 3. As DNA, the CDR3 is TGTGCCAGCAGCAAACGGGAGGGAGAGACCCAGTACTTC. It yields the protein CASSKREGETQYF.

This chain uses TRBV7-2 with TRBJ2-7, with TRBD2 identical over 7 bases. J lost 7 bases, V lost 2 bases, and 11 bases had no gene match. The V gene's germline CDR1 is SGHTA and CDR2 FQGNSA. This CDR3 has 15 amino acids. CDR3 in DNA: TGTGCCAGCAGCTTATTCGGGAGGAGGGGCAGAGAGCAGTACTTC. This encodes CASSLFGRRGREQYF.

The chain carries TRBV11-2 and TRBJ2-5; 10 bases fit TRBD1. This CDR3 region has 15 residues. The trim removed 5 bases at V and 4 bases at J, leaving 7 bases unmatched. CDR1 SGHAT and CDR2 FQNNGV come from the germline V gene. CDR3 DNA sequence: TGTGCCAGCAGCGTCACCGGGACAGGGGTAGAGACCCAGTACTTC. Its translation is CASSVTGTGVETQYF.

J is TRBJ1-2 and V is TRBV27; TRBD1 matches at 8 bases. The CDR3 sequence is 13 residues long. The junction had 4 bases not matched to a gene; V was cut back by 2 bases and J by 8 bases. CDR1 MNHEY and CDR2 SMNVEV come from the germline V gene (reference sequence). The DNA for the CDR3 is TGTGCCAGCAGTTTAGTAACAGGGGGAGGCTACACCTTC. Its translation is CASSLVTGGGYTF.

The J gene is TRBJ1-4, the V gene TRBV27, with 7 nucleotides matching TRBD1. Germline values: CDR1 MNHEY, CDR2 SMNVEV (reference sequence). The trim removed 3 bases at V and 7 bases at J, leaving 11 bases unmatched. The CDR3 has 16 residues. The DNA of the CDR3 is TGTGCCAGCAGTTTTTCTCGGACAGGCCCCATTGAAAAACTGTTTTTT. The encoded protein is CASSFSRTGPIEKLFF.